This T cell receptor beta chain was found in a study of graft-versus-host responses after intestinal transplantation. The overall study: Induction with anti-thymocyte globulin, then tacrolimus and steroids for three to four years, was given to all recipients.

General study points: Early after transplant, HvG clones declined as circulating GvH clones peaked.

Germline lookup yields CDR1 SGHAT and CDR2 FQNNGV. The CDR3 covers 11 residues. V was cut by 7 bases and J by 5 bases, with 9 bases left in between. Sequencing used immunoSEQ multiplex PCR; TCRdb keeps in-frame clones, though not all of them. The profile shows roughly 120,000 clones, 75% to 95% of them singletons. In the case of this clone: Its specificity is unknown.

The source material was unstimulated CD4+ T cells sorted from spleen or lymph node cells, sampled before intestinal transplant. The chain uses TRBV11-2 and TRBJ2-7; the D is unclear. The receptor was isolated from a human donor who received an intestinal transplant. The CDR3 DNA reads as TGTGCCAGCACCCAGTTCCACGAGCAGTACTTC. Translating gives CASTQFHEQYF. Combining the CDR3 with reference TRBV11-2 and TRBJ2-7 gives the whole variable domain EAGVAQSPRYKIIEKRQSVAFWCNPISGHATLYWYQQILGQGPKLLIQFQNNGVVDDSQLPKDRFSAERLKGVDSTLKIQPAKLEDSAVYLCASTQFHEQYFGPGTRLTVT.